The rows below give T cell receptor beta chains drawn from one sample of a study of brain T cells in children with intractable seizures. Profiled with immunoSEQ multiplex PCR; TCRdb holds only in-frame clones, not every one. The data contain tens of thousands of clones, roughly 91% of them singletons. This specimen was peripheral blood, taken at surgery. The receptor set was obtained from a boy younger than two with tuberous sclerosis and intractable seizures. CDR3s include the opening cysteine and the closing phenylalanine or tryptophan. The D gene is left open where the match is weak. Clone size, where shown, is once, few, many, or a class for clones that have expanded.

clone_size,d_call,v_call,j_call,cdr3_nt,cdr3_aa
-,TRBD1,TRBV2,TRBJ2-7,TGTGCCAGCAGTGAAGCGACAGGGGGCAGCCCCTACGAGCAGTACTTC,CASSEATGGSPYEQYF
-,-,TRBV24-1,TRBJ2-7,TGTGCCACCAGTCACAGGGATGAGCAGTACTTC,CATSHRDEQYF
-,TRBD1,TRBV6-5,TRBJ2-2,TGTGCCAGCAGACAAGAACAGGGGGCCAACGGGGAGCTGTTTTTT,CASRQEQGANGELFF
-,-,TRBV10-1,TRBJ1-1,TGCGCCAGCAGCAGGGGCAGTCACACTGAAGCTTTCTTT,CASSRGSHTEAFF
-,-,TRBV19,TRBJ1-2,TGTGCCAGTAGCCAGGGAGGCCCGGGCTACACCTTC,CASSQGGPGYTF
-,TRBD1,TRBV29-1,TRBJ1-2,TGCAGCGCCGAAGGATGGCGGGACAGGGGGACCTATGGCTACACCTTC,CSAEGWRDRGTYGYTF
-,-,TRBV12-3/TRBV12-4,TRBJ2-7,TGTGCCAGCAGTTTAGGGACACCCTACGAGCAGTACTTC,CASSLGTPYEQYF
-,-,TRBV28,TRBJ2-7,TGTGCCAGCAGTTTTGAGAGCATCGCTGTCCACGAGCAGTACTTC,CASSFESIAVHEQYF
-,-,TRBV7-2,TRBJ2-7,TGTGCCAGCAGCTTAGGGGGACTTAGGGACGGCGCCTACGAGCAGTACTTC,CASSLGGLRDGAYEQYF
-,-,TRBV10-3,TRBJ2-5,TGTGCCATCAGTGAGGAGGCCAGGGAGACCCAGTACTTC,CAISEEARETQYF
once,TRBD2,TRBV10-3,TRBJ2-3,TGTGCCTCAAAACGCGGGAGGCCCGATACTAGCACAGATACGCAGTATTTT,CASKRGRPDTSTDTQYF
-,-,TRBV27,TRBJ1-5,TGTGCCAGCAGTCCAGGGTCAGGCCAGCCCCAGCATTTT,CASSPGSGQPQHF
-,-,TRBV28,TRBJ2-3,TGTGCCAGCAGTCTCAGCACAGATACGCAGTATTTT,CASSLSTDTQYF
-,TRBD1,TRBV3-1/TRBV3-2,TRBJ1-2,TGTGCCAGCAGCCAAGGAGGACAGGGAGCGGGGTATGGCTACACCTTC,CASSQGGQGAGYGYTF
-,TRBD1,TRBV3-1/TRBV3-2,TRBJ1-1,TGTGCCAGCAGACTGACAGGGGGCTCGAACACTGAAGCTTTCTTT,CASRLTGGSNTEAFF
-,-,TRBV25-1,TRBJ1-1,TGTGCCAGCAGTGAATTAGTCGAGGACAAGACTGAAGCTTTCTTT,CASSELVEDKTEAFF
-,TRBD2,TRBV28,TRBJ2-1,TGTGCCAGCAGCCAAGGGGCTAGCGGGAGAAATGAGCAGTTCTTC,CASSQGASGRNEQFF
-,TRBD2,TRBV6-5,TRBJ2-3,TGTGCCAGCAGTTTACTAGCGGGAGTATGGGATACGCAGTATTTT,CASSLLAGVWDTQYF
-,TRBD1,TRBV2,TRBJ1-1,TGTGCCAGCAGAGACAGGGTGCGCACTGAAGCTTTCTTT,CASRDRVRTEAFF
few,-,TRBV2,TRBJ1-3,TGTGCCAGCAGGGCTGCCGGGGCTGGAAACACCATATATTTT,CASRAAGAGNTIYF
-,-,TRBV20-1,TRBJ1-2,TGCAGTGCTAAGAGAAACTATGGCTACACCTTC,CSAKRNYGYTF
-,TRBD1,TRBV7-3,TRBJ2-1,TGTGCCAGCAGTCCCAGGGGGTGGGGCTCCTACAATGAGCAGTTCTTC,CASSPRGWGSYNEQFF
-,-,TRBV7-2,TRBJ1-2,TGTGCCAGCAGCTTGGACGGGAATTTCTATGGCTACACCTTC,CASSLDGNFYGYTF
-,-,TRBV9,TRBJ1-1,TGTGCCAGCAGCGTAGGATGGGGTTTCTCTGAAGCTTTCTTT,CASSVGWGFSEAFF
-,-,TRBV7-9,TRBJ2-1,TGTGCCAGCAGCTTTAACCGGGCGAGCTGGCAGTCCTACAATGAGCAGTTCTTC,CASSFNRASWQSYNEQFF
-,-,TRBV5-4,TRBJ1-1,TGTGCCAGCAGCTCCCAGCCAGGGGACACTGAAGCTTTCTTT,CASSSQPGDTEAFF
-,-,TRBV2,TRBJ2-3,TGTGCCAGCACGGTTTTCACAGATACGCAGTATTTT,CASTVFTDTQYF
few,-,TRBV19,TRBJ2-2,TGTGCCAGCATCGAGGGGAGCACCGGGGAGCTGTTTTTT,CASIEGSTGELFF
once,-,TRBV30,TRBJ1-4,TGTGCCTGGAACGGGGGTCCTAATGAAAAACTGTTTTTT,CAWNGGPNEKLFF
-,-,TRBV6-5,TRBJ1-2,TGTGCCAGCAGTCCCGACACGAGCTACAACTATGGCTACACCTTC,CASSPDTSYNYGYTF
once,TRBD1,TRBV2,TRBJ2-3,TGTGCCAGCGACCGGGACAGGCTTCTAGATACGCAGTATTTT,CASDRDRLLDTQYF
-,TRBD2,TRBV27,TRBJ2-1,TGTGCCAGCAGTCCACTAGCGGGAGGGCTTAGGGATGAGCAGTTCTTC,CASSPLAGGLRDEQFF
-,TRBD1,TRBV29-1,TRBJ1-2,TGCAGCGTTGAAGATCCAGACAGGGAGGCCCTGGATGGCTACACCTTC,CSVEDPDREALDGYTF
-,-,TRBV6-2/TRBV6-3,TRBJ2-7,TGTGCCAGCAGCCCTATCGACAGGCTGACCTCCTACGAGCAGTACTTC,CASSPIDRLTSYEQYF
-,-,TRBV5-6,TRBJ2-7,TGTGCCAGCAGCTCGGACCCGCGGTACGAGCAGTACTTC,CASSSDPRYEQYF
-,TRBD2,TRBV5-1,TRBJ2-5,TGCGCCAGCAGCTTGATGGTAGCGGGGGGAAGGGAGACCCAGTACTTC,CASSLMVAGGRETQYF
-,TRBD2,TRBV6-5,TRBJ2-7,TGTGCCAGCAGAAGGAAACTAGCGGGAACCTACGAGCAGTACTTC,CASRRKLAGTYEQYF
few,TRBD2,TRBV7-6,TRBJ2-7,TGTGCCAGCAGCTTAAGCCGGGAGGGCCTGAAGTGCGACGAGCAGTACTTC,CASSLSREGLKCDEQYF
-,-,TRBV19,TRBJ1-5,TGTGCCAGTAGTTGGGATTATAGCAATCAGCCCCAGCATTTT,CASSWDYSNQPQHF
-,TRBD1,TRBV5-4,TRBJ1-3,TGTGCCAGCAGCGACAGGGGTGTCGGAAACACCATATATTTT,CASSDRGVGNTIYF
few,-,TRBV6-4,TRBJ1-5,TGTGCCAGCAGTGACCCCGGGGGTCTTCATCAGCCCCAGCATTTT,CASSDPGGLHQPQHF
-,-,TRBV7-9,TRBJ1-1,TGTGCCAGCAGCTCCCTGACATTTATGAACACTGAAGCTTTCTTT,CASSSLTFMNTEAFF
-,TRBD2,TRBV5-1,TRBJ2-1,TGCGCCAGCAGCTTGGCGGCGGGAGGGGCTGAGCAGTTCTTC,CASSLAAGGAEQFF
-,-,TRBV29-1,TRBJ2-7,TGCAGCGTTCGGACGGACAGCTCCTACGAGCAGTACTTC,CSVRTDSSYEQYF
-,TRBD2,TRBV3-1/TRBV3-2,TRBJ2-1,TGTGCCAGCAGCCAAGGTTTACTAGCGGGGTACTCCTACAATGAGCAGTTCTTC,CASSQGLLAGYSYNEQFF
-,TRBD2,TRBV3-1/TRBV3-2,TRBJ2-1,TGTGCCAGCAGCCAAGAAAGCGGGGGGGCCTACAATGAGCAGTTCTTC,CASSQESGGAYNEQFF
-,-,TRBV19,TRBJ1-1,TGTGCCAGTAGTTTAGATACTACTCGACCTGAAGCTTTCTTT,CASSLDTTRPEAFF
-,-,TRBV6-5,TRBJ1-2,TGTGCCAGCAGTTACAGCACAGACTATGGCTACACCTTC,CASSYSTDYGYTF
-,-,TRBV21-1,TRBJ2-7,TGTGCCAGCAGCAGGGGGGGGACAGGCAGTCCCTACGAGCAGTACTTC,CASSRGGTGSPYEQYF
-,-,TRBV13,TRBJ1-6,TGTGCCAGCAGCCGGAGGAACAGGGTCCCACACTCACCCCTCCACTTT,CASSRRNRVPHSPLHF
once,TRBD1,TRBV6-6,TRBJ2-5,TGTGCCATCAAAACACTTGGGACAGGGGGCCAAGAGACCCAGTACTTC,CAIKTLGTGGQETQYF
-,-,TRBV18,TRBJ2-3,TGTGCCAGCTCACTAGGGACCAACCAGGCAGATACGCAGTATTTT,CASSLGTNQADTQYF
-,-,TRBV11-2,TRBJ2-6,TGTGCCAGCACCACCCGGGGCTCTGGGGCCAACGTCCTGACTTTC,CASTTRGSGANVLTF
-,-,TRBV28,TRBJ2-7,TGTGCCAGCAGCTCACCCCAAGGGGGTAGACACTCCTACGAGCAGTACTTC,CASSSPQGGRHSYEQYF
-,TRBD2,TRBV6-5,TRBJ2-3,TGTGCCAGCAGTTACTCGGAAGGACTAGCCTTAGATACGCAGTATTTT,CASSYSEGLALDTQYF